The T cell receptor beta chain described here comes from a study of T cell changes during pregnancy in multiple sclerosis. With regard to this clone: The sample has other DNA sequences that encode this CDR3 too.

Assay: immunoSEQ multiplex PCR; the TCRdb copy retains only in-frame clones and omits some. The sample records approximately 50,000 clones, roughly 88% being singletons. The length of the CDR3 is 14 residues. Germline-derived CDR1 and CDR2 are SGHNT and YYREEE (reference sequence). V lost 0 bases and J lost 6, with 7 bases in between. The chain joins TRBV5-4 to TRBJ1-6; weak D call: TRBD1 (5 bases). The TCR was taken from a female donor with multiple sclerosis, enrolled in a pregnancy study. Sequenced material: peripheral blood, taken in the second trimester of pregnancy. The CDR3, as DNA: TGTGCCAGCAGCTTGGAGCAGGGTAATTCACCCCTCCACTTT. Translated, it gives CASSLEQGNSPLHF.